This is a list of T cell receptor beta chains from one sample in a study of T cell repertoires in cytomegalovirus infection. MiXCR, run by TCRdb on the reads, gives a single entry per CDR3 protein. In the table there are 700,000 to 900,000 distinct CDR3 sequences, almost 30% of which are singletons. These TCRs' antigens remain unknown. This material consisted of cultured CD8+ T cells from PBMCs, taken from culture after CMV antigen stimulation. Every receptor here comes from a human donor in good health (CMV status not recorded). Some clones in this sample may be carry-over from other donors' samples. Each CDR3 is given with its conserved first and last residue. D genes are given only for firm matches. Clone size, where shown, is once, few, many, or a class for clones that have expanded.

>few|TRBJ2-1|TRBD2|TRBV19
CASSFRDYNNEQFF
TGTGCCAGTAGTTTCCGGGACTATAACAATGAGCAGTTCTTC
>once|TRBJ1-1|NA|TRBV4-3
CASSQGVGATEAFF
TGCGCCAGCAGCCAAGGTGTCGGGGCCACTGAAGCTTTCTTT
>NA|TRBJ2-2|TRBD1|TRBV27
CASTFRTGPNTGELFF
TGTGCCAGCACCTTCCGGACAGGGCCGAACACCGGGGAGCTGTTTTTT
>many|TRBJ1-6|NA|TRBV11-3
CASSLARNSPLHF
TGTGCCAGCAGCTTAGCTCGGAATTCACCCCTCCACTTT
>NA|TRBJ2-5|TRBD1|TRBV27
CASNPYQGAGETQYF
TGTGCCAGCAATCCCTATCAGGGGGCAGGAGAGACCCAGTACTTC
>few|TRBJ2-7|NA|TRBV5-1
CASQAQYF
TGCGCCAGCCAGGCTCAGTACTTC
>few|TRBJ2-5|TRBD2|TRBV20-1
CSAILPPTERGRYQETQYF
TGCAGTGCTATTCTTCCCCCCACGGAGCGGGGGCGGTACCAAGAGACCCAGTACTTC
>few|TRBJ2-1|NA|TRBV15
CATSGGSNNEQFF
TGTGCCACCAGCGGTGGCAGCAACAATGAGCAGTTCTTC
>few|TRBJ2-1|TRBD2|TRBV7-6
CASRNSGGAGGEQFF
TGTGCCAGCAGGAATAGCGGGGGGGCCGGGGGTGAGCAGTTCTTC
>NA|TRBJ2-3|NA|TRBV5-8
CASSLRETGVARDTQYF
TGTGCCAGCAGCTTGAGGGAAACGGGAGTAGCGAGAGATACGCAGTATTTT
>few|TRBJ2-7|NA|TRBV11-2
CASSLKQGLTF
TGTGCCAGCAGCTTAAAACAGGGCCTCACCTTC
>NA|TRBJ2-3|NA|TRBV7-3
CASSLKVRQDSTDTQYF
TGTGCCAGCAGCTTAAAAGTTCGGCAGGATAGCACAGATACGCAGTATTTT
>few|TRBJ2-7|NA|TRBV7-8
CASSSRSSSYEQYF
TGTGCCAGCAGCTCCCGGAGCAGCTCCTACGAGCAGTACTTC
>NA|TRBJ1-2|NA|TRBV5-4
CASSTQEGKAF
TGTGCCAGCAGCACCCAAGAGGGGAAGGCCTTC
>NA|TRBJ2-1|NA|TRBV6-2/TRBV6-3
CASSYTVSYNEQFF
TGTGCCAGCAGTTATACAGTCTCCTACAATGAGCAGTTCTTC
>NA|TRBJ2-1|TRBD2|TRBV12-5
CASGNSGGLIDEQFF
TGTGCTAGTGGTAATAGCGGGGGGCTCATCGATGAGCAGTTCTTC
>many|TRBJ2-5|TRBD2|TRBV7-2
CASSPISGGAYETQYF
TGTGCCAGCAGCCCTATTAGCGGGGGGGCCTATGAGACCCAGTACTTC
>many|TRBJ1-1|NA|TRBV7-2
CASSPGRNRVMNTEAFF
TGTGCCAGCAGCCCGGGACGGAACCGGGTGATGAACACTGAAGCTTTCTTT
>NA|TRBJ2-5|TRBD2|TRBV6-6
CASTPQRGGRETQYF
TGTGCCAGCACGCCCCAGCGGGGGGGCCGGGAGACCCAGTACTTC
>NA|TRBJ1-1|NA|TRBV7-6
CASSFHGNQAFF
TGTGCCAGCAGCTTCCATGGGAATCAAGCTTTCTTT
>many|TRBJ2-4|NA|TRBV12-3/TRBV12-4
CASTLGQFLAKNIQYF
TGTGCCAGCACCCTCGGGCAGTTCCTAGCCAAAAACATTCAGTACTTC
>NA|TRBJ1-1|NA|TRBV28
CASHLGNTEAFF
TGTGCCAGCCACCTTGGGAACACTGAAGCTTTCTTT
>few|TRBJ2-2|NA|TRBV6-5
CASSYDTASGGELFF
TGTGCCAGCAGTTATGATACAGCGAGTGGCGGGGAGCTGTTTTTT
>few|TRBJ1-2|NA|TRBV20-1
CSALSGEKYGYTF
TGCAGTGCCCTTTCAGGGGAAAAGTACGGCTACACCTTC
>NA|TRBJ2-7|TRBD1|TRBV27
CASSFVGTGAKEQYF
TGTGCCAGCAGTTTCGTAGGGACAGGGGCAAAAGAGCAGTACTTC
>NA|TRBJ1-1|NA|TRBV13
CASSHSLPEADTEAFF
TGTGCCAGCAGCCACTCGCTTCCCGAGGCGGACACTGAAGCTTTCTTT
>NA|TRBJ1-2|NA|TRBV7-9
CASSLGDTWGYTF
TGTGCCAGCAGCTTAGGGGATACCTGGGGCTACACCTTC
>NA|TRBJ1-4|NA|TRBV5-1
CASSLVGRWDEKLFF
TGCGCCAGCAGCTTAGTAGGTCGATGGGATGAAAAACTGTTTTTT
>many|TRBJ2-2|NA|TRBV7-2
CASSAGHSNTGELFF
TGTGCCAGCAGCGCCGGACATTCGAACACCGGGGAGCTGTTTTTT
>many|TRBJ2-3|NA|TRBV7-8
CASSFTGRTDTQYF
TGTGCCAGCAGCTTTACGGGCCGCACAGATACGCAGTATTTT
>NA|TRBJ1-6|TRBD1|TRBV6-2/TRBV6-3
CASSFDRVSHHF
TGTGCCAGCAGTTTCGACAGGGTATCTCACCACTTT
>NA|TRBJ2-3|NA|TRBV6-2/TRBV6-3
CASSDTSTDTQYF
TGTGCCAGCAGTGACACTAGCACAGATACGCAGTATTTT
>few|TRBJ1-1|TRBD1|TRBV6-5
CASSYSFARQGVEAFF
TGTGCCAGCAGTTACTCCTTTGCTCGACAGGGAGTGGAAGCTTTCTTT
>NA|TRBJ2-1|NA|TRBV6-4
CASGYPGQNEQFF
TGTGCCAGCGGCTACCCGGGACAAAATGAGCAGTTCTTC
>NA|TRBJ2-7|TRBD2|TRBV20-1
CSARDRERGYEQYF
TGCAGTGCTAGAGATCGAGAGCGGGGCTACGAGCAGTACTTC
>many|TRBJ1-1|NA|TRBV12-3/TRBV12-4
CASSFTSTGLSLNTEAFF
TGTGCCAGCAGTTTTACCTCGACAGGCCTCAGCCTGAACACTGAAGCTTTCTTT
>NA|TRBJ2-2|NA|TRBV6-6
CASSSLPRSGELFF
TGTGCCAGCAGTTCGTTACCACGGTCCGGGGAGCTGTTTTTT
>few|TRBJ1-5|NA|TRBV27
CASSFGARGQPQHF
TGTGCCAGCAGTTTTGGGGCAAGGGGTCAGCCCCAGCATTTT
>few|TRBJ2-1|TRBD2|TRBV6-5
CASSYNAGENEQFF
TGTGCCAGCAGTTACAACGCGGGAGAGAATGAGCAGTTCTTC
>few|TRBJ1-3|NA|TRBV6-1
CASPDIAGNTIYF
TGTGCCAGCCCGGATATAGCCGGAAACACCATATATTTT
>NA|TRBJ2-7|NA|TRBV4-1
CASSQDRGAYEQYF
TGCGCCAGCAGCCAAGATCGCGGGGCCTACGAGCAGTACTTC
>many|TRBJ1-5|NA|TRBV7-8
CASSNSSGGGGQPQHF
TGTGCCAGCAGCAACAGCTCGGGGGGGGGAGGTCAGCCCCAGCATTTT
>once|TRBJ2-2|TRBD1|TRBV20-1
CSAKTGETGELFF
TGCAGTGCAAAGACAGGGGAAACCGGGGAGCTGTTTTTT
>NA|TRBJ2-1|TRBD1|TRBV20-1
CSARWNRGLYNVQFF
TGCAGTGCTAGATGGAACAGGGGGCTCTACAATGTGCAGTTCTTC
>once|TRBJ1-1|NA|TRBV2
CASRKDRAMNTEAFF
TGTGCCAGCAGGAAGGACAGAGCTATGAACACTGAAGCTTTCTTT
>many|TRBJ2-7|TRBD1|TRBV7-9
CASSLTGASYEQYF
TGTGCCAGCAGCTTAACAGGGGCCTCCTACGAGCAGTACTTC
>NA|TRBJ2-5|TRBD1|TRBV7-6
CASSYGQAVLETQYF
TGTGCTAGCAGCTACGGACAGGCGGTCCTAGAGACCCAGTACTTC
>NA|TRBJ2-1|NA|TRBV10-3
CAISESPRNEQFF
TGTGCCATCAGTGAGTCACCCCGGAATGAGCAGTTCTTC
>many|TRBJ1-5|TRBD1|TRBV6-1
CASSRRQGINQPQHF
TGTGCCAGCAGTCGAAGACAGGGAATCAATCAGCCCCAGCATTTT
>many|TRBJ1-2|NA|TRBV19
CASSGFGSQGSNYGYTF
TGTGCCAGTAGTGGCTTTGGGTCACAGGGATCTAACTATGGCTACACCTTC
>many|TRBJ1-2|TRBD1|TRBV11-2
CASSSRDREHLDGYTF
TGTGCCAGCAGCTCCCGGGACAGGGAGCATCTTGATGGCTACACCTTC
>few|TRBJ2-3|NA|TRBV11-1
CASSSPEIRSGDTQYF
TGTGCCAGCAGCTCTCCCGAGATCAGGAGTGGCGATACGCAGTATTTT
>NA|TRBJ1-1|NA|TRBV19
CASGGLPRSHTEAFF
TGTGCCAGTGGGGGCCTTCCGCGGTCGCACACTGAAGCTTTCTTT
>NA|TRBJ2-1|NA|TRBV9
CASSVGGPAGEQFF
TGTGCCAGCAGCGTAGGGGGACCGGCAGGAGAGCAGTTCTTC
>NA|TRBJ1-1|TRBD1|TRBV5-5
CASSEDRRTEAFF
TGTGCCAGCAGCGAGGACAGGAGGACTGAAGCTTTCTTT
>many|TRBJ1-1|NA|TRBV7-9
CASSFTYGPSNTEAFF
TGTGCCAGCAGCTTTACGTATGGTCCTTCGAACACTGAAGCTTTCTTT
>NA|TRBJ1-2|NA|TRBV15
CATSISGSPTTF
TGTGCCACCAGCATATCAGGGTCTCCTACCACCTTC
>NA|TRBJ2-2|NA|TRBV7-8
CASSFAGNTGELFF
TGTGCCAGCAGCTTTGCCGGAAACACCGGGGAGCTGTTTTTT
>once|TRBJ2-1|NA|TRBV9
CASSITREVSYNEQFF
TGTGCCAGCAGCATCACGAGAGAAGTTTCTTACAATGAGCAGTTCTTC